The 14 T cell receptor beta chains below come from one sample, sequenced in a study of Ad26.COV2.S vaccination and SARS-CoV-2 variants. Treatment here: 19 received Ad26.COV2.S at low or high dose, single or two shots; about 5 received placebo; per-sample allocation not given. Sampling happened 63 days after the first vaccine or placebo injection. This table comes from immunoSEQ multiplex PCR, and its TCRdb copy is limited to in-frame clones, with some not included. Of around 300,000 clones listed, roughly 90% are singletons. The sequencing here drew on peripheral blood, taken in a trial of Ad26.COV2.S vaccine versus placebo. These receptors were taken from a person aged 18-65 years who received the Ad26.COV2.S COVID-19 vaccine or a placebo.

The chain recombines TRBV23-1 with TRBJ2-7, with D perhaps TRBD1 (6 bases). TRBV23-1 is recorded as an ORF, its role being uncertain. This CDR3 comprises 14 residues. Trimming removed 2 bases at V and 1 base at J, with 9 bases between. DNA for the CDR3: TGCGCCAGCAGTCAACCCGACAGGTCCTACGAGCAGTACTTC. Translation: CASSQPDRSYEQYF.

The V and J genes are TRBV6-2 or TRBV6-3 and TRBJ1-3; TRBD1 might be the D (5 bases). The germline V gene has CDR1 MNHEY and CDR2 SVGEGT. The CDR3 spans 17 residues. V shed 7 bases and J shed 2 bases, with 21 bases lying between them. CDR3 amino acids: CASIPKIGGKAGNTIYF. CDR3 DNA sequence: TGTGCCAGCATCCCTAAAATTGGGGGGAAAGCTGGAAACACCATATATTTT.

V is TRBV10-1 and J is TRBJ2-1, with 12 positions matching TRBD2. The CDR3 runs to 18 residues. With 4 bases clipped from V and 4 bases from J, the junction kept 11 bases outside the gene matches. CDR1 is WNHNN and CDR2 is SYGVQD in the germline V gene (reference sequence). The CDR3: CASSVGLAGPNIYNEQFF. The CDR3 DNA reads as TGCGCCAGCAGTGTGGGACTAGCGGGCCCGAATATTTACAATGAGCAGTTCTTC.

The gene calls are TRBV28 and TRBJ2-7; the D gene is possibly TRBD2 (6 bases). Germline lookup yields CDR1 MDHEN and CDR2 SYDVKM. This CDR3 region has 15 residues. The V gene lost 5 bases and the J gene lost 3 bases, with 17 bases spanning the gap. The DNA of the CDR3 is TGTGCCAGCAGTCCCCCGGGTAGCGGAGTCTACGAGCAGTACTTC. Protein product: CASSPPGSGVYEQYF.

The chain links TRBV4-3 to TRBJ2-5; 8 positions match TRBD1. Germline-derived CDR1 and CDR2 are LGHNA and YSLEER. This CDR3 contains 15 residues. Trimming at V came to 2 bases and at J to 5 bases, leaving 7 bases not matched to a gene. The chain's CDR3 is CASSQRTGFHETQYF. DNA of the CDR3: TGCGCCAGCAGCCAAAGGACAGGGTTTCATGAGACCCAGTACTTC.

This chain connects TRBV19 to TRBJ2-1; D unclear. The CDR3 runs to 15 residues. Germline values: CDR1 LNHDA, CDR2 SQIVND (reference sequence). The V end lost 3 bases, the J end lost 9 bases, and 18 bases lay between the germline ends. DNA of the CDR3: TGTGCCAGTAGTATCGGCGGTGTCTGGACGGGTGAGCAGTTCTTC. Its translation: CASSIGGVWTGEQFF.

The CDR3 is CASSIVSAKNTEAFF. The DNA for the CDR3 is TGTGCCAGTAGTATAGTTTCGGCGAAGAACACTGAAGCTTTCTTT. The chain links TRBV19 to TRBJ1-1; D not certain. The length of the CDR3 is 15 residues. V gave up 1 base and J gave up 1 base, with 10 bases separating them. Per germline, CDR1 LNHDA and CDR2 SQIVND (reference sequence). The full variable domain, with the rest looked up from reference TRBV19 and TRBJ1-1, is DGGITQSPKYLFRKEGQNVTLSCEQNLNHDAMYWYRQDPGQGLRLIYYSQIVNDFQKGDIAEGYSVSREKKESFPLTVTSAQKNPTAFYLCASSIVSAKNTEAFFGQGTRLTVV.

This chain links TRBV27 with TRBJ2-2; tentatively, D is TRBD2 (6 bases). The length of the CDR3 is 18 residues. Between the trimmed V and J ends, which lost 4 bases and 2 bases, there was a span of 20 bases. CDR1 is MNHEY, CDR2 SMNVEV, per germline (reference sequence). CDR3 in amino acids: CASSSPRGRSVNTGELFF. CDR3 nucleotides: TGTGCCAGCAGTTCCCCCCGGGGGAGGAGCGTTAACACCGGGGAGCTGTTTTTT.

There are a few counts of this clone. This chain joins TRBV9 and TRBJ2-5, with D possibly being TRBD2 (5 bases). Germline V lookup: CDR1 SGDLS, CDR2 YYNGEE. Trimming took 0 bases from V and 4 from J, leaving 10 bases between them. The CDR3 contains 14 residues. CDR3 amino acids: CASSVGLSLETQYF. The CDR3 DNA follows: TGTGCCAGCAGCGTAGGACTAAGCTTAGAGACCCAGTACTTC. Together with reference TRBV9 and TRBJ2-5, the CDR3 gives the full variable domain: DSGVTQTPKHLITATGQRVTLRCSPRSGDLSVYWYQQSLDQGLQFLIQYYNGEERAKGNILERFSAQQFPDLHSELNLSSLELGDSALYFCASSVGLSLETQYFGPGTRLLVL.

J is TRBJ2-7 and V is TRBV30; TRBD2 matches 7 bases. Germline V gives CDR1 GTSNPN, CDR2 SVGIG (reference sequence). This CDR3 contains 13 residues. Losses at the gene ends were 0 bases for V and 7 bases for J; bases not matched to a gene: 6. In nucleotides, the CDR3 is TGTGCCTGGAGTGTAACGGGAGGACGGGAGCAGTACTTC. Amino acids: CAWSVTGGREQYF.

The chain couples TRBV19 to TRBJ1-5; possible D gene TRBD1, 5 bases. Trimming took off 1 base at V and 9 bases at J, with 13 bases between the two ends. The germline V gene has CDR1 LNHDA and CDR2 SQIVND (reference sequence). The CDR3 consists of 14 residues. The chain's CDR3 is CASSIGQPLSPQHF. The CDR3 nucleotides are TGTGCCAGTAGTATAGGACAGCCTCTTTCGCCCCAGCATTTT.

This chain joins TRBV7-8 and TRBJ2-2; 12 nucleotides align to TRBD2. The CDR3 sequence is 17 residues long. CDR1 is SGHVS and CDR2 is FQNEAQ in the germline V gene. CDR3 loop: CDIVIRLAGVITGELFF. Here the CDR3 DNA reads TGTGACATTGTTATCAGACTAGCGGGAGTTATTACCGGGGAGCTGTTTTTT.

The genes are TRBV12-5 and TRBJ1-5, with D possibly TRBD1 on 5 matching bases. Per germline, CDR1 LGHNT and CDR2 FRNRAP. V dropped 4 bases and J dropped 3 bases, with 10 bases sitting between them. CDR3 length: 14 amino acids. DNA of the CDR3: TGTGCTAGTGGTTCCGACAGCGTCAATCAGCCCCAGCATTTT. This gives the protein CASGSDSVNQPQHF. Based on the CDR3 plus reference TRBV12-5 and TRBJ1-5, the full variable domain is DARVTQTPRHKVTEMGQEVTMRCQPILGHNTVFWYRQTMMQGLELLAYFRNRAPLDDSGMPKDRFSAEMPDATLATLKIQPSEPRDSAVYFCASGSDSVNQPQHFGDGTRLSIL.

The chain employs TRBV6-2 or TRBV6-3 and TRBJ1-1; possible D gene TRBD1, 5 bases. V dropped 5 bases and J dropped 1 base, with 11 bases sitting between them. From germline, CDR1 is MNHEY and CDR2 SVGEGT. CDR3 length equals 14 residues. CDR3 nucleotides: TGTGCCAGCAGTCCCCATGGGGCGAACACTGAAGCTTTCTTT. Translated: CASSPHGANTEAFF.